This T cell receptor (beta chain) stems from a study of OX40 agonist ivuxolimab in advanced cancers. Study context: Three patients responded partially, comprising one with hepatocellular carcinoma and two with cutaneous melanoma. Whole-study results and caveats: The specificity for antigen of the expanded peripheral T cells was not determined.

Generated by immunoSEQ multiplex PCR, the TCRdb table keeps only in-frame clones and is missing some. The data show fewer than 85,000 clones, with approximately 89% seen just once and about 2.4% held by the top ten. With regard to this clone: Its antigen is unidentified.

It was autoimmune disease history or systemic immunosuppression that excluded patients. There are 14 residues in the CDR3. The V gene lost 2 bases and the J gene lost 3 bases, with 7 bases spanning the gap. Germline V lookup: CDR1 LNHNV, CDR2 YYDKDF (reference sequence). The sequenced sample was CD4+ or CD8+ T cells sorted from blood, obtained in a trial of the OX40 agonist ivuxolimab. V gene TRBV15 combines with J gene TRBJ2-2; no firm D call. The source is an adult with an advanced solid tumor such as melanoma, head and neck, liver or kidney cancer. CDR3 sequence reads: CATSRNLYTGELFF. The CDR3 DNA is TGTGCCACCAGCAGAAATTTATACACCGGGGAGCTGTTTTTT.